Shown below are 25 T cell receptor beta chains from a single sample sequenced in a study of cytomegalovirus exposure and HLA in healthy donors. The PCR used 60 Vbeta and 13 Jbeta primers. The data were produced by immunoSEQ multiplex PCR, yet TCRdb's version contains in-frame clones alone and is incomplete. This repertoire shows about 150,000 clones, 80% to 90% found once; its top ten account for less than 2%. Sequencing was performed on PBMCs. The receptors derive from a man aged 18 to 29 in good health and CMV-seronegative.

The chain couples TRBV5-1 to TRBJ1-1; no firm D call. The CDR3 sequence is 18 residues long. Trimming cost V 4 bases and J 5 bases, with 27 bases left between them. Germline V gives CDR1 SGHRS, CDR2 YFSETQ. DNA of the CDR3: TGCGCCAGCAGCGACGTATCAGGAGGCAGCGTCCCCTCAACTGAAGCTTTCTTT. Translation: CASSDVSGGSVPSTEAFF.

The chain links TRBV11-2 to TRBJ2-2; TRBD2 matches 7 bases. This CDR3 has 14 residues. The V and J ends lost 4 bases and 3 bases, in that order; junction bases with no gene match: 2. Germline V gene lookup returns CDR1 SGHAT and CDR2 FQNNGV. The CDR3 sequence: CASSSGGYTGELFF. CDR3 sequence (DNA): TGTGCCAGCAGCTCGGGGGGTTACACCGGGGAGCTGTTTTTT.

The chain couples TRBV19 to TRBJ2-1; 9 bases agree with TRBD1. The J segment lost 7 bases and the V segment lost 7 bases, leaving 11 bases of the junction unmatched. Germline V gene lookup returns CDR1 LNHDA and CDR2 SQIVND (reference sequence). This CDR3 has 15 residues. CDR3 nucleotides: TGTGCCAGTACCGATGCCGGGACAGGGTTTAATGAGCAGTTCTTC. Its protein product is CASTDAGTGFNEQFF. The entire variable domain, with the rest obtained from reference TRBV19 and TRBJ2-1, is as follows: DGGITQSPKYLFRKEGQNVTLSCEQNLNHDAMYWYRQDPGQGLRLIYYSQIVNDFQKGDIAEGYSVSREKKESFPLTVTSAQKNPTAFYLCASTDAGTGFNEQFFGPGTRLTVL.

As DNA, the CDR3 is TGTGCCTGTACACCAAGACGGGTGAACTATGGCTACACCTTC. It encodes CACTPRRVNYGYTF. The rearrangement joins TRBV30 to TRBJ1-2; D is unresolved. The CDR3 contains 14 residues. The germline gives CDR1 GTSNPN, CDR2 SVGIG (reference sequence). Trimming shortened V by 6 bases and J by 2 bases, and 16 bases separated the two germline ends. The whole variable domain, filled in from reference TRBV30 and TRBJ1-2, reads SQTIHQWPATLVQPVGSPLSLECTVEGTSNPNLYWYRQAAGRGLQLLFYSVGIGQISSEVPQNLSASRPQDRQFILSSKKLLLSDSGFYLCACTPRRVNYGYTFGSGTRLTVV.

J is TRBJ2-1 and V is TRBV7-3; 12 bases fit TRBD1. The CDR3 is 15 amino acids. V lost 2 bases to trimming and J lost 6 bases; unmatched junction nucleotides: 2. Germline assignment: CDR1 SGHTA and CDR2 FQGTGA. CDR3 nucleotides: TGTGCCAGCAGCTTATGGGACAGGGGGCTCAATGAGCAGTTCTTC. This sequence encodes CASSLWDRGLNEQFF.

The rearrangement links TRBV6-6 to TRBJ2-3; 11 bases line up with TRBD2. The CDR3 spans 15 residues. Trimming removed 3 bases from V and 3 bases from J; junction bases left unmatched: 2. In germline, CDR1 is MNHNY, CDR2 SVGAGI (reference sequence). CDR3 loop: CASSYTSGGTDTQYF. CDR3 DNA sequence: TGTGCCAGCAGTTATACTAGCGGGGGTACAGATACGCAGTATTTT.

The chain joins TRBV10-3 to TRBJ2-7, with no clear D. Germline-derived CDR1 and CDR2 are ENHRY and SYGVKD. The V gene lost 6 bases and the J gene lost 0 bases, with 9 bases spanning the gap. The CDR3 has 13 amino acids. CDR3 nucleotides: TGTGCCATCAGCCACCCTAGCTCCTACGAGCAGTACTTC. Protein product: CAISHPSSYEQYF.

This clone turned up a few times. The CDR3: CASSLAPGGSSYNEQFF. The CDR3 nucleotides read TGTGCCAGCAGCTTAGCGCCGGGGGGGAGCTCCTACAATGAGCAGTTCTTC. This chain joins TRBV7-2 and TRBJ2-1; 8 nucleotides align to TRBD2. The CDR3 has 17 amino acids. CDR1 and CDR2 (germline): SGHTA, FQGNSA. V lost 0 bases to trimming and J lost 0 bases; unmatched junction nucleotides: 4.

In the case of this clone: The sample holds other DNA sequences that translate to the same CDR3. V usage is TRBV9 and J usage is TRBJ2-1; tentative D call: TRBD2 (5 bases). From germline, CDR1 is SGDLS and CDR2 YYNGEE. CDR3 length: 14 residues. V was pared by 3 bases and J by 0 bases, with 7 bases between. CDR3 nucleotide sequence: TGTGCCAGCAGCGGAGGGAGCTCCTACAATGAGCAGTTCTTC. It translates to CASSGGSSYNEQFF.

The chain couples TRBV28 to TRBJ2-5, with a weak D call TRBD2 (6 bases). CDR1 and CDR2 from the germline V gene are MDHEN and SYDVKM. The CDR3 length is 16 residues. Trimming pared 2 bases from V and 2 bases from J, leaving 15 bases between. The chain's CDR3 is CASSLGGGVTQETQYF. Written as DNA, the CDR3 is TGTGCCAGCAGTTTAGGTGGAGGGGTCACTCAAGAGACCCAGTACTTC.

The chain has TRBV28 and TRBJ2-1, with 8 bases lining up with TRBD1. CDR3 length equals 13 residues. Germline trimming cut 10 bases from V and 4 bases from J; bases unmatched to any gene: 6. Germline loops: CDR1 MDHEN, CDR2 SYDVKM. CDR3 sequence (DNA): TGTGCCATCTCGGGACAGGCTTACAATGAGCAGTTCTTC. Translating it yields CAISGQAYNEQFF.

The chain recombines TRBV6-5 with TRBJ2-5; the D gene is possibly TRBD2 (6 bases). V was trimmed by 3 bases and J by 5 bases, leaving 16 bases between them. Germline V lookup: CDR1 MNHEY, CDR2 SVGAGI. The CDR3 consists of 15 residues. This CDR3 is CASSYVSGRGETQYF. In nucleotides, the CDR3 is TGTGCCAGCAGTTATGTGAGCGGGCGCGGGGAGACCCAGTACTTC.

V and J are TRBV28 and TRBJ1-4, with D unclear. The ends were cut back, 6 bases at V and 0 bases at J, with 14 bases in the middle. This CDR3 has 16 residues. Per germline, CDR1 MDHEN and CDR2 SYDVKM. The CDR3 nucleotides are TGTGCCAGCAGCACTGCGAGGCTTGCAACTAATGAAAAACTGTTTTTT. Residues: CASSTARLATNEKLFF.

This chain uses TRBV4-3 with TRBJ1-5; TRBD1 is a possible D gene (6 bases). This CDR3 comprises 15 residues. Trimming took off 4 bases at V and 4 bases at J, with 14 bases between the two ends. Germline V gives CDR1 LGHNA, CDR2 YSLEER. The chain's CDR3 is CASSRGKGGNQPQHF. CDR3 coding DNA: TGCGCCAGCAGCCGTGGGAAAGGGGGAAATCAGCCCCAGCATTTT.

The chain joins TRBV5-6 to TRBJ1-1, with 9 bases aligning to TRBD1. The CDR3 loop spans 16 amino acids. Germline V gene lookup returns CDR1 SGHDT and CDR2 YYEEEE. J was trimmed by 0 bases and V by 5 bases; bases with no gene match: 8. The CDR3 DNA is TGTGCCAGCAGGAACCGAGGGACAGGGATGAACACTGAAGCTTTCTTT. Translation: CASRNRGTGMNTEAFF.

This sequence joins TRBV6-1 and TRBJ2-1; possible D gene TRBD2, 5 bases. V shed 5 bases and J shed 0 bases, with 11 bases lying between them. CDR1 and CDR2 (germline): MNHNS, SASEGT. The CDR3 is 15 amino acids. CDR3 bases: TGTGCCAGCAGTCAGGAGGCGGGCTCCTACAATGAGCAGTTCTTC. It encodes CASSQEAGSYNEQFF.

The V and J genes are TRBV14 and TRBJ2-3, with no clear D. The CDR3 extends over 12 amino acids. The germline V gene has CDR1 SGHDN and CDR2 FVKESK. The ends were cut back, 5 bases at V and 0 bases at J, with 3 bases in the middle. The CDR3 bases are TGTGCCAGCAGCTATAGCACAGATACGCAGTATTTT. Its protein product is CASSYSTDTQYF. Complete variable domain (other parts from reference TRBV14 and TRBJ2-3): EAGVTQFPSHSVIEKGQTVTLRCDPISGHDNLYWYRRVMGKEIKFLLHFVKESKQDESGMPNNRFLAERTGGTYSTLKVQPAELEDSGVYFCASSYSTDTQYFGPGTRLTVL.

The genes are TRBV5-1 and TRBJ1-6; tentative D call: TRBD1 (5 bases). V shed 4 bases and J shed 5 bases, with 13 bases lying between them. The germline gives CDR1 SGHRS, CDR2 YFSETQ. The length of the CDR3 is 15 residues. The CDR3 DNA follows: TGCGCCAGCAGCCTTCAGACAGCAGATAATTCACCCCTCCACTTT. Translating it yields CASSLQTADNSPLHF.

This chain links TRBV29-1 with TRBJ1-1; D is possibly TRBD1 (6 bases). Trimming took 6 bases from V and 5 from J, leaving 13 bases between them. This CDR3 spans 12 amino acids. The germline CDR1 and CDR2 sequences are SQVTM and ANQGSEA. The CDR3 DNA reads TGCAGCGTAGCCTCAGGGGCGACTGAAGCTTTCTTT. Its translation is CSVASGATEAFF.

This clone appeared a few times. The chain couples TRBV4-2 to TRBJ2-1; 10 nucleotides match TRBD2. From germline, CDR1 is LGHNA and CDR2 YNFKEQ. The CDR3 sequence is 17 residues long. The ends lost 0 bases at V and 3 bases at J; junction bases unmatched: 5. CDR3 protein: CASSQDPSGGVYNEQFF. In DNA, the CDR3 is TGTGCCAGCAGCCAAGATCCCAGCGGGGGGGTCTACAATGAGCAGTTCTTC.

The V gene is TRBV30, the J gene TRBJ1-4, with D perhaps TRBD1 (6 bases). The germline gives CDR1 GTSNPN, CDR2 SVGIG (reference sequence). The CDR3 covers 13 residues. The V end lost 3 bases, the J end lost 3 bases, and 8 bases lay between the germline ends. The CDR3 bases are TGTGCCTGGAGGGCAGGGGCTAATGAAAAACTGTTTTTT. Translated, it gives CAWRAGANEKLFF.

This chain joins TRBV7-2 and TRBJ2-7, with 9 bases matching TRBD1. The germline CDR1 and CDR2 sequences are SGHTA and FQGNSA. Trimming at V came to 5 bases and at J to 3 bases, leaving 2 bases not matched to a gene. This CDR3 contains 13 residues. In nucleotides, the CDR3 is TGTGCCAGCAGCCCGACAGGGGGCTACGAGCAGTACTTC. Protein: CASSPTGGYEQYF.

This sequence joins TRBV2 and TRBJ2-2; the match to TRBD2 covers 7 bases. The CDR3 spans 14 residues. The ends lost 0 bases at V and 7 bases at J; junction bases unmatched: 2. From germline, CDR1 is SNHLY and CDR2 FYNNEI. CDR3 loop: CASSEALAVGELFF. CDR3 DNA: TGTGCCAGCAGTGAAGCTCTAGCGGTCGGGGAGCTGTTTTTT.

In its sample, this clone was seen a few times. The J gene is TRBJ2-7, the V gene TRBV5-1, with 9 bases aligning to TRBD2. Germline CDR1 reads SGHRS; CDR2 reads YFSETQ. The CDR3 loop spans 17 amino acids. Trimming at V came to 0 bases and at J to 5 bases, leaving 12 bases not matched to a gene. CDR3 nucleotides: TGCGCCAGCAGCTTGGAGGCTAGCGGGACTCCAAATAACGAGCAGTACTTC. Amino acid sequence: CASSLEASGTPNNEQYF.

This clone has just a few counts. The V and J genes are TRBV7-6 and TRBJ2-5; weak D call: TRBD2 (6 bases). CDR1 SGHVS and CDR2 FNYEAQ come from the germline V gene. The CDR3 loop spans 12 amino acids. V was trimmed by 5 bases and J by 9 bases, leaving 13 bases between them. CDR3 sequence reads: CASSRDKRAQYF. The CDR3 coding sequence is TGTGCCAGCAGCCGAGATAAGCGGGCCCAGTACTTC.